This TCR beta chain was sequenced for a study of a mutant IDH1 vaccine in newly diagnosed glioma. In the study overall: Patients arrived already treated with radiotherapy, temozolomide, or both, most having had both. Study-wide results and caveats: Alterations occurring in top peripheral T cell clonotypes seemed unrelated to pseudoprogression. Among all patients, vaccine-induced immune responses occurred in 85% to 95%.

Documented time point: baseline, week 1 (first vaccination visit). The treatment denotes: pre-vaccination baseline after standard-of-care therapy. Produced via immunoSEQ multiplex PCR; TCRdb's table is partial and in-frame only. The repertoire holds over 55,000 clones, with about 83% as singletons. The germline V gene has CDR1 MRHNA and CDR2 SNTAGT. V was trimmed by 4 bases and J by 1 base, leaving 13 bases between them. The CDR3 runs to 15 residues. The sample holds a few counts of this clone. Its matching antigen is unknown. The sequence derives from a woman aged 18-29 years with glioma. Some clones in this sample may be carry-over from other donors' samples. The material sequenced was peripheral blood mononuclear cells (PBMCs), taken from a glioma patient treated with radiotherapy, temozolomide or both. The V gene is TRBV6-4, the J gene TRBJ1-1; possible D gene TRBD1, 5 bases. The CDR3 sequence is CASSAAGTWNTEAFF. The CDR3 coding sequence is TGTGCCAGCAGTGCCGCCGGGACGTGGAACACTGAAGCTTTCTTT.